The 15 T cell receptor beta chains reported below all come from one sample, sequenced in a study of blood T cell repertoires in COVID-19. The data were produced by immunoSEQ multiplex PCR, yet TCRdb's version contains in-frame clones alone and is incomplete. The repertoire holds around 220,000 clones, with under 85% as singletons. The sequenced material came from peripheral blood. Every receptor here comes from a woman between 40 and 50 years old with active or convalescent COVID-19.

J is TRBJ1-1 and V is TRBV5-1, with D possibly TRBD1 on 6 matching bases. Between the trimmed V and J ends, which lost 0 bases and 1 base, there was a span of 10 bases. The CDR3 extends over 15 amino acids. Germline CDR1 reads SGHRS; CDR2 reads YFSETQ. The CDR3 DNA sequence: TGCGCCAGCAGCTTGGGATCACAGGGGAACACTGAAGCTTTCTTT. This codes for CASSLGSQGNTEAFF.

The chain recombines TRBV10-3 with TRBJ2-2, with a tentative D call TRBD2 (5 bases). CDR3 length equals 14 residues. V gave up 6 bases and J gave up 1 base, with 9 bases separating them. Germline V lookup: CDR1 ENHRY, CDR2 SYGVKD. CDR3 DNA sequence: TGTGCCATCAGAAGCGGTCGGAACACCGGGGAGCTGTTTTTT. It codes for CAIRSGRNTGELFF.

The chain is built from TRBV7-2 and TRBJ1-6; D is unclear. The CDR3 length is 12 residues. Germline V gives CDR1 SGHTA, CDR2 FQGNSA. Trimming left V 5 bases short and J 7 bases short, with 6 bases between. The CDR3 DNA sequence: TGTGCCAGCAGCCTCGTGAATTCACCCCTCCACTTT. This codes for CASSLVNSPLHF.

The J gene is TRBJ1-1, the V gene TRBV4-1; 9 bases fit TRBD1. In germline, CDR1 is MGHRA, CDR2 YSYEKL. Trimming removed 4 bases from V and 0 bases from J; junction bases left unmatched: 6. The CDR3 is 16 residues long. CDR3 residues: CASSLRDRALNTEAFF. As DNA, the CDR3 is TGCGCCAGCAGCCTCCGGGACAGGGCTCTGAACACTGAAGCTTTCTTT.

The rearrangement links TRBV3-1 (or the pseudogene TRBV3-2) to TRBJ1-3; D possibly corresponds to TRBD1 (5 bases). In germline, CDR1 is LGHDT, CDR2 YNNKEL (reference sequence). Trimming removed 0 bases at V and 2 bases at J, with 8 bases between. The CDR3 spans 15 residues. The CDR3, as DNA: TGTGCCAGCAGCCAAGATTGGGGGGCTGGAAACACCATATATTTT. It codes for CASSQDWGAGNTIYF.

The chain combines TRBV30 with TRBJ1-1; D is uncertain. V lost 3 bases, J lost 1 base, and 9 bases lay in between. Germline V gene data show CDR1 as GTSNPN and CDR2 as SVGIG (reference sequence). The CDR3 runs to 13 residues. DNA for the CDR3: TGTGCCTGGAGGGGCCTCGGGAACACTGAAGCTTTCTTT. Its translation: CAWRGLGNTEAFF.

CDR3: CAISRGGMNTEAFF. The CDR3 DNA sequence: TGTGCCATCAGCAGGGGTGGAATGAACACTGAAGCTTTCTTT. The rearrangement joins TRBV10-3 to TRBJ1-1; a weak D match, TRBD1 (6 bases). The V end lost 6 bases, the J end lost 0 bases, and 11 bases lay between the germline ends. The CDR3 is made up of 14 amino acids. Germline V gives CDR1 ENHRY, CDR2 SYGVKD.

This rearrangement joins TRBV19 to TRBJ1-1, with 7 bases lining up with TRBD1. Germline V CDR1 and CDR2: LNHDA, SQIVND (reference sequence). There are 15 residues in the CDR3. The V gene end was trimmed by 3 bases and the J gene end by 1 base; junction bases not matched to a gene: 5. As DNA, the CDR3 is TGTGCCAGTAGTATGGGGGGACAGTGGAACACTGAAGCTTTCTTT. As protein: CASSMGGQWNTEAFF. Combining the CDR3 with reference TRBV19 and TRBJ1-1 gives the whole variable domain DGGITQSPKYLFRKEGQNVTLSCEQNLNHDAMYWYRQDPGQGLRLIYYSQIVNDFQKGDIAEGYSVSREKKESFPLTVTSAQKNPTAFYLCASSMGGQWNTEAFFGQGTRLTVV.

This clone was observed a handful of times. The CDR3 DNA sequence: TGTGCCAGCAGTCCCTGGCCGGGATTCCCCTCACCCCTCCACTTT. Translating it yields CASSPWPGFPSPLHF. The rearrangement joins TRBV6-5 to TRBJ1-6; the D is unclear. Germline V lookup: CDR1 MNHEY, CDR2 SVGAGI. V was pared by 5 bases and J by 10 bases, with 18 bases between. The CDR3 totals 15 residues.

The chain links TRBV7-3 to TRBJ2-1; 8 nucleotides line up with TRBD2. V lost 5 bases, J lost 6 bases, and 3 bases stayed unmatched. Germline V gene data show CDR1 as SGHTA and CDR2 as FQGTGA. This CDR3 is 13 amino acids long. The CDR3: CASSPGGANEQFF. The DNA of the CDR3 is TGTGCCAGCAGCCCCGGGGGGGCCAATGAGCAGTTCTTC.

The chain combines TRBV10-2 with TRBJ2-4, with TRBD1 as a possible D gene (6 bases). CDR3 size: 13 residues. CDR1 WSHSY and CDR2 SAAADI come from the germline V gene. V lost 4 bases and J 5 bases, leaving 9 bases between the germline ends. The CDR3, as DNA: TGCGCCAGCAGTGGCCAGGGGCAAAACATTCAGTACTTC. As protein: CASSGQGQNIQYF.

This chain links TRBV3-1 (or the pseudogene TRBV3-2) with TRBJ1-4; D is ambiguous. V dropped 0 bases and J dropped 10 bases, with 3 bases sitting between them. The length of the CDR3 is 11 residues. CDR1 and CDR2 (germline): LGHDT, YNNKEL (reference sequence). CDR3 nucleotide sequence: TGTGCCAGCAGCCAAGATAGAAAACTGTTTTTT. Residues: CASSQDRKLFF.

The CDR3: CASRRQGMSNQPQHF. CDR3 DNA sequence: TGTGCCAGCAGAAGACAGGGAATGAGCAATCAGCCCCAGCATTTT. The chain employs TRBV28 and TRBJ1-5; 7 bases line up with TRBD1. The CDR3 sequence is 15 residues long. V was pared by 6 bases and J by 1 base, with 6 bases of the junction left unmatched. Germline assignment: CDR1 MDHEN and CDR2 SYDVKM.

The rearrangement joins TRBV18 to TRBJ2-3; TRBD1 agrees at 9 bases. V gave up 6 bases and J gave up 3 bases; unmatched junction bases: 4. The CDR3 consists of 14 residues. CDR1 is KGHSH, CDR2 LQKENI, per germline. CDR3 region: CASSYGQGTDTQYF. CDR3 coding DNA: TGTGCCAGCTCCTACGGACAGGGGACAGATACGCAGTATTTT.

This chain links TRBV14 with TRBJ1-3; 7 nucleotides line up with TRBD1. V gave up 4 bases and J gave up 0 bases; unmatched junction bases: 9. The CDR3 contains 17 residues. Germline CDR1 and CDR2: SGHDN and FVKESK. The CDR3 region is CASSLGGAGGSGNTIYF. The CDR3 DNA is TGTGCCAGCAGCCTGGGGGGCGCAGGGGGCTCTGGAAACACCATATATTTT. Together with reference TRBV14 and TRBJ1-3, the CDR3 gives the full variable domain: EAGVTQFPSHSVIEKGQTVTLRCDPISGHDNLYWYRRVMGKEIKFLLHFVKESKQDESGMPNNRFLAERTGGTYSTLKVQPAELEDSGVYFCASSLGGAGGSGNTIYFGEGSWLTVV.